Each of the 30 T cell receptor beta chains below was sequenced from the same sample in a study of cytomegalovirus exposure and HLA in healthy donors. Primers for the PCR totalled 60 Vbeta and 13 Jbeta. Assay: immunoSEQ multiplex PCR; the TCRdb copy retains only in-frame clones and omits some. The sample has just under 90,000 clones, and its top ten clones hold about 5.9%. Material: PBMCs. These receptors were obtained from a girl between 10 and 17 years old in good health and CMV-seropositive.

The rearrangement links TRBV29-1 to TRBJ2-1; 10 bases are shared with TRBD2. CDR1 and CDR2 from the germline V gene are SQVTM and ANQGSEA. This CDR3 has 16 residues. The V segment lost 0 bases and the J segment 6 bases; nucleotides outside the gene matches: 8. The CDR3 reads CSVEDLGGLAFNEQFF. The CDR3 DNA reads TGCAGCGTTGAAGATCTCGGGGGACTAGCGTTCAATGAGCAGTTCTTC.

CDR3 in amino acids: CASWGGGANNEQFF. CDR3 in DNA: TGCGCCAGCTGGGGCGGGGGGGCGAACAATGAGCAGTTCTTC. V gene TRBV5-1 combines with J gene TRBJ2-1, with 9 bases lining up with TRBD2. The CDR3 sequence is 14 residues long. Unmatched junction bases numbered 7, after V lost 7 bases and J lost 5 bases. Germline V gene data show CDR1 as SGHRS and CDR2 as YFSETQ.

The chain has TRBV10-3 and TRBJ1-1; maybe TRBD1 (6 bases). V was cut by 6 bases and J by 2 bases, with 10 bases left in between. CDR3 length: 13 amino acids. Germline loops: CDR1 ENHRY, CDR2 SYGVKD. The CDR3 DNA reads TGTGCCATCAGATCAGGGGATAACACTGAAGCTTTCTTT. As protein: CAIRSGDNTEAFF.

The chain links TRBV4-2 to TRBJ2-1, with TRBD1 as a possible D gene (8 bases). Germline V CDR1 and CDR2: LGHNA, YNFKEQ. V was cut by 1 base and J by 8 bases, with 12 bases left in between. CDR3 size: 14 residues. CDR3 sequence (DNA): TGTGCCAGCAGCCAAGGCACAGGGGGGGATGAGCAGTTCTTC. Protein product: CASSQGTGGDEQFF.

This chain links TRBV25-1 with TRBJ1-1; D is perhaps TRBD1 (5 bases). The CDR3 loop spans 14 amino acids. Deletions cut 4 bases from V and 7 bases from J, with 16 bases between. The V gene's germline CDR1 is MGHDK and CDR2 SYGVNS. CDR3 amino acids: CASSGSNGADEAFF. CDR3 nucleotides: TGTGCCAGCAGTGGTTCTAATGGGGCAGATGAAGCTTTCTTT.

This chain joins TRBV29-1 and TRBJ2-3; maybe TRBD2 (6 bases). Per germline, CDR1 SQVTM and CDR2 ANQGSEA. CDR3 size: 15 residues. The germline V and J ends were trimmed by 5 bases and 0 bases, with 15 bases remaining between them. The CDR3 sequence: CSVMLASASTDTQYF. CDR3 nucleotides: TGCAGCGTTATGCTAGCTAGCGCTAGCACAGATACGCAGTATTTT.

The gene calls are TRBV5-1 and TRBJ2-7; TRBD1 matches 8 bases. There are 15 residues in the CDR3. V trimming: 3 bases; J trimming: 2 bases; junction bases outside the gene matches: 7. Germline CDR1 and CDR2: SGHRS and YFSETQ. This CDR3 is CASSYRQGSAYEQYF. CDR3 bases: TGCGCCAGCAGCTACCGACAGGGGAGCGCCTACGAGCAGTACTTC.

This rearrangement joins TRBV6-5 to TRBJ2-6; a weak D match, TRBD1 (5 bases). This CDR3 spans 14 amino acids. The V end lost 6 bases, the J end lost 4 bases, and 10 bases lay between the germline ends. Per the germline V gene, CDR1 is MNHEY and CDR2 is SVGAGI. Written as DNA, the CDR3 is TGTGCCAGCAGCGACAGAGGAGGGGCCAACGTCCTGACTTTC. This encodes CASSDRGGANVLTF.

This CDR3 reads CASSSPSGTGTNTEAFF. CDR3 sequence (DNA): TGTGCCAGCAGCTCACCATCCGGGACAGGGACGAACACTGAAGCTTTCTTT. V gene TRBV11-3 combines with J gene TRBJ1-1; 9 bases map to TRBD1. This CDR3 region has 17 residues. The J segment lost 1 base and the V segment lost 4 bases, leaving 10 bases of the junction unmatched. Germline CDR1 reads SGHNT; CDR2 reads YENEEA.

The J gene is TRBJ2-1, the V gene TRBV29-1; TRBD1 is a possible D gene (5 bases). CDR1 SQVTM and CDR2 ANQGSEA come from the germline V gene. The V end was cut by 3 bases, the J end by 5 bases, with 11 bases between. CDR3 length: 13 amino acids. Written as DNA, the CDR3 is TGCAGCGTTGATGGCAGGGTGAACAATGAGCAGTTCTTC. Amino acids: CSVDGRVNNEQFF.

This chain connects TRBV18 to TRBJ2-7; TRBD1 matches at 7 bases. The CDR3 runs 15 residues. V gave up 1 base and J gave up 0 bases; unmatched junction bases: 3. Germline V gene lookup returns CDR1 KGHSH and CDR2 LQKENI. The CDR3 spells CASSPLGQSSYEQYF. CDR3 bases: TGTGCCAGCTCACCACTGGGACAGAGCTCCTACGAGCAGTACTTC.

V usage is TRBV28 and J usage is TRBJ1-6; D perhaps matches TRBD1 (6 bases). V lost 6 bases and J 6 bases, leaving 12 bases between the germline ends. Germline V gene sequence: CDR1 MDHEN, CDR2 SYDVKM. The CDR3 covers 14 residues. The DNA for the CDR3 is TGTGCCAGCAGCCCCGGGGGGCCTAATTCACCCCTCCACTTT. This gives the protein CASSPGGPNSPLHF.

CDR3 amino acids: CSVVVSGQVYNEQFF. The CDR3 DNA reads as TGCAGCGTTGTTGTTTCGGGACAGGTCTACAATGAGCAGTTCTTC. This chain links TRBV29-1 with TRBJ2-1, with 8 bases identical to TRBD1. The CDR3 loop spans 15 amino acids. V was clipped by 4 bases and J by 3 bases; unmatched bases: 8. Germline CDR1 reads SQVTM; CDR2 reads ANQGSEA.

The chain links TRBV27 to TRBJ2-7, with 8 bases that match TRBD2. The CDR3 loop spans 15 amino acids. CDR1 and CDR2 from the germline V gene are MNHEY and SMNVEV (reference sequence). V trimming: 2 bases; J trimming: 2 bases; junction bases outside the gene matches: 5. In DNA form, the CDR3 reads TGTGCCAGCAGTTTAATAGCGGGGACCGCCTACGAGCAGTACTTC. Its translation: CASSLIAGTAYEQYF.

This chain joins TRBV27 and TRBJ2-1; possibly TRBD2 for D (6 bases). The germline gives CDR1 MNHEY, CDR2 SMNVEV (reference sequence). V was cut by 2 bases and J by 8 bases, with 13 bases left in between. CDR3 size: 14 residues. CDR3 sequence: CASSLTTGGDEQFF. As DNA, the CDR3 is TGTGCCAGCAGTTTAACCACCGGAGGGGATGAGCAGTTCTTC.

V is TRBV18 and J is TRBJ2-6, with TRBD1 matching 7 bases. This CDR3 has 15 residues. Germline V gives CDR1 KGHSH, CDR2 LQKENI. The V segment lost 3 bases and the J segment 3 bases; nucleotides outside the gene matches: 2. CDR3 in amino acids: CASSPDRDGANVLTF. CDR3 DNA sequence: TGTGCCAGCTCACCCGACAGGGATGGGGCCAACGTCCTGACTTTC. Full variable domain (outside the CDR3, taken from reference TRBV18 and TRBJ2-6): NAGVMQNPRHLVRRRGQEARLRCSPMKGHSHVYWYRQLPEEGLKFMVYLQKENIIDESGMPKERFSAEFPKEGPSILRIQQVVRGDSAAYFCASSPDRDGANVLTFGAGSRLTVL.

V usage is TRBV19 and J usage is TRBJ2-3; 7 bases are a match to TRBD2. The germline gives CDR1 LNHDA, CDR2 SQIVND (reference sequence). V shed 6 bases, J shed 3 bases, and the junction held 9 bases outside the gene matches. The CDR3 sequence is 15 residues long. CDR3 in DNA: TGTGCCAGTAGAGCTAACGGGGGGACGACAGATACGCAGTATTTT. This translates into CASRANGGTTDTQYF.

This chain connects TRBV9 to TRBJ2-7; TRBD1 might be the D (6 bases). The CDR3 is 15 residues long. V shed 0 bases and J shed 3 bases, with 13 bases lying between them. Germline loops: CDR1 SGDLS, CDR2 YYNGEE. The CDR3 loop reads CASSVGVGAYYEQYF. CDR3 nucleotide sequence: TGTGCCAGCAGCGTAGGGGTGGGGGCCTACTACGAGCAGTACTTC.

CDR3 sequence reads: CASSVGTGSLYNEQFF. The CDR3 nucleotides are TGTGCCAGCAGCGTAGGGACAGGTTCCCTCTACAATGAGCAGTTCTTC. The rearrangement joins TRBV9 to TRBJ2-1; 7 bases match TRBD1. The CDR3 runs to 16 residues. Germline values: CDR1 SGDLS, CDR2 YYNGEE. J lost 3 bases, V lost 0 bases, and 6 bases had no gene match.

The chain uses TRBV4-3 and TRBJ2-1, with 10 bases lining up with TRBD2. The V gene's germline CDR1 is LGHNA and CDR2 YSLEER. The CDR3 runs to 17 residues. The junction had 4 bases not matched to a gene; V was cut back by 0 bases and J by 2 bases. The CDR3 coding sequence is TGCGCCAGCAGCCAAGACCGAGCGGGGGGGCCCTACAATGAGCAGTTCTTC. This sequence encodes CASSQDRAGGPYNEQFF.

This chain uses TRBV5-4 with TRBJ1-4, with 8 bases identical to TRBD1. Looked up from germline, CDR1 is SGHNT and CDR2 is YYREEE (reference sequence). CDR3 length: 16 amino acids. The V and J ends lost 4 bases and 6 bases, in that order; junction bases with no gene match: 11. In nucleotides, the CDR3 is TGTGCCAGCAGCCCGTCAGGGGGCGCAGGGGATGAAAAACTGTTTTTT. Translation gives CASSPSGGAGDEKLFF.

The V gene is TRBV27, the J gene TRBJ2-1; perhaps TRBD1 as D (5 bases). The germline V and J ends were trimmed by 0 bases and 0 bases, with 9 bases remaining between them. Germline values: CDR1 MNHEY, CDR2 SMNVEV (reference sequence). CDR3 length: 16 residues. As DNA, the CDR3 is TGTGCCAGCAGTTTATCCGACAGATACTCCTACAATGAGCAGTTCTTC. Translated, it gives CASSLSDRYSYNEQFF.

The V and J genes are TRBV15 and TRBJ2-3, with 8 bases that match TRBD1. There are 16 residues in the CDR3. The J segment lost 3 bases and the V segment lost 6 bases, leaving 11 bases of the junction unmatched. Germline V gives CDR1 LNHNV, CDR2 YYDKDF (reference sequence). Here the CDR3 DNA reads TGTGCCACCAGTTTCCCCCGACAGGGGACAACAGATACGCAGTATTTT. The encoded protein is CATSFPRQGTTDTQYF. Drawing the rest from reference TRBV15 and TRBJ2-3, the complete variable domain is DAMVIQNPRYQVTQFGKPVTLSCSQTLNHNVMYWYQQKSSQAPKLLFHYYDKDFNNEADTPDNFQSRRPNTSFCFLDIRSPGLGDTAMYLCATSFPRQGTTDTQYFGPGTRLTVL.

The chain combines TRBV5-1 with TRBJ2-5; D is possibly TRBD1 (6 bases). Trimming pared 0 bases from V and 5 bases from J, leaving 11 bases between. CDR1 and CDR2 from the germline V gene are SGHRS and YFSETQ. The CDR3 length is 14 residues. The CDR3 is CASSLAPGAETQYF. CDR3 coding DNA: TGCGCCAGCAGCTTGGCTCCAGGGGCGGAGACCCAGTACTTC.

This sequence joins TRBV28 and TRBJ1-2; D uncertain. Looked up from germline, CDR1 is MDHEN and CDR2 is SYDVKM. The CDR3 spans 12 residues. V lost 5 bases and J lost 5, with 9 bases in between. The CDR3 region is CASSPRGYGYTF. The CDR3 DNA reads as TGTGCCAGCAGTCCCCGCGGATATGGCTACACCTTC.

The CDR3 protein is CASSLSGQGGYNEQFF. CDR3 DNA sequence: TGTGCCAGCAGCTTAAGTGGGCAGGGGGGCTACAATGAGCAGTTCTTC. The V and J genes are TRBV7-3 and TRBJ2-1, with D perhaps matching TRBD1 (7 bases). CDR1 is SGHTA and CDR2 is FQGTGA in the germline V gene. This CDR3 has 16 residues. V was shortened by 1 base and J by 3 bases, with 13 bases between the two germline ends.

The chain carries TRBV19 and TRBJ1-6; tentatively, D is TRBD1 (6 bases). Trimming left V 6 bases short and J 7 bases short, with 10 bases between. This CDR3 spans 13 amino acids. Germline CDR1 and CDR2: LNHDA and SQIVND (reference sequence). The CDR3 region has the DNA TGTGCCAGTAGCATCAGGGGAAATTCACCCCTCCACTTT. This sequence encodes CASSIRGNSPLHF.

V is TRBV6-5 and J is TRBJ1-2; D is unclear. The V and J ends lost 0 bases and 6 bases respectively, with 14 bases between them. CDR3 length equals 15 residues. Germline values: CDR1 MNHEY, CDR2 SVGAGI. CDR3 in amino acids: CASSYSNSNGHGYTF. In DNA form, the CDR3 reads TGTGCCAGCAGTTACTCGAACAGCAACGGCCATGGCTACACCTTC.

This chain connects TRBV30 to TRBJ1-6; 8 positions match TRBD1. Germline lookup yields CDR1 GTSNPN and CDR2 SVGIG (reference sequence). This CDR3 has 15 amino acids. V gave up 4 bases and J gave up 6 bases; unmatched junction bases: 8. CDR3 loop: CAWTVTGAINSPLHF. The CDR3 nucleotides read TGTGCCTGGACTGTGACAGGGGCAATTAATTCACCCCTCCACTTT.

The rearrangement uses TRBV28 and TRBJ1-1; no clear D gene. Trimming took off 2 bases at V and 4 bases at J, with 14 bases between the two ends. Per the germline V gene, CDR1 is MDHEN and CDR2 is SYDVKM. CDR3 length: 15 residues. This chain's CDR3 is CASSLLEVRGTEAFF. The DNA for the CDR3 is TGTGCCAGCAGTTTACTAGAGGTTCGAGGCACTGAAGCTTTCTTT.